Below are 9 T cell receptor beta chains sequenced from a single sample in a study of shared clonotypes between healthy human individuals. The method was immunoSEQ multiplex PCR; TCRdb's version includes in-frame clones alone and lacks a portion of them. The sample lists around 2.1 million clones, about 93% occurring once. Cells designated naive CD8 were CD45RO-negative and were positively selected for CCR7, with terminally differentiated effector memory CD45RA+ cells excluded. The sample taken for sequencing was naive CD8+ T cells from PBMCs. The receptors were sampled from a young man in good health. Some clones in this sample may be carry-over from other donors' samples.

A single count supports this clone. The CDR3 DNA sequence: TGCGCCAGCAGCGACTATCACGAGCAGTACTTC. Translation gives CASSDYHEQYF. This chain uses TRBV10-2 with TRBJ2-7, with a tentative D call TRBD2 (5 bases). Germline values: CDR1 WSHSY, CDR2 SAAADI. With 6 bases removed from V and 5 bases from J, the gap between germline ends came to 8 bases. The CDR3 extends over 11 amino acids.

The V call is TRBV10-3, the J call TRBJ1-2; unclear D gene. Germline-derived CDR1 and CDR2 are ENHRY and SYGVKD. The CDR3 is made up of 12 amino acids. Trimming left V 9 bases short and J 2 bases short, with 10 bases between. Here the CDR3 DNA reads TGTGCCATTGAAGTCCAGAACTATGGCTACACCTTC. Amino acid sequence: CAIEVQNYGYTF.

The CDR3 here is CASSLGLAATYEQYF. CDR3 nucleotide sequence: TGTGCCAGCAGCTTGGGACTAGCGGCCACCTACGAGCAGTACTTC. This rearrangement joins TRBV7-3 to TRBJ2-7, with 11 positions matching TRBD2. Germline V CDR1 and CDR2: SGHTA, FQGTGA. J gave up 2 bases and V 3 bases, and 3 bases lay outside the gene matches. This CDR3 region has 15 residues.

The chain has TRBV5-5 and TRBJ2-2, with TRBD1 identical over 8 bases. The J segment lost 7 bases and the V segment lost 4 bases, leaving 15 bases of the junction unmatched. The CDR3 is made up of 17 amino acids. CDR1 and CDR2 from the germline V gene are SGHKS and YYEKEE (reference sequence). Written as DNA, the CDR3 is TGTGCCAGCAGCCCGGGACAGGTGATGGAAAGGGGCGGGGAGCTGTTTTTT. Translating it yields CASSPGQVMERGGELFF. Based on the CDR3 plus reference TRBV5-5 and TRBJ2-2, the full variable domain is DAGVTQSPTHLIKTRGQQVTLRCSPISGHKSVSWYQQVLGQGPQFIFQYYEKEERGRGNFPDRFSARQFPNYSSELNVNALLLGDSALYLCASSPGQVMERGGELFFGEGSRLTVL.

Here the CDR3 reads CASAPHREGDTQYF. The DNA for the CDR3 is TGTGCCAGCGCCCCACACAGGGAAGGGGATACGCAGTATTTT. The V and J genes are TRBV7-9 and TRBJ2-3; D is possibly TRBD1 (6 bases). The germline V and J ends were trimmed by 8 bases and 6 bases, with 18 bases remaining between them. The germline V gene encodes CDR1 SEHNR and CDR2 FQNEAQ (reference sequence). This CDR3 region has 14 residues. The full variable domain, its missing parts supplied by reference TRBV7-9 and TRBJ2-3, is DTGVSQNPRHKITKRGQNVTFRCDPISEHNRLYWYRQTLGQGPEFLTYFQNEAQLEKSRLLSDRFSAERPKGSFSTLEIQRTEQGDSAMYLCASAPHREGDTQYFGPGTRLTVL.

The chain is built from TRBV28 and TRBJ2-1, with D perhaps matching TRBD1 or TRBD2 (8 bases each). V was pared by 7 bases and J by 4 bases, with 17 bases between. Germline CDR1 reads MDHEN; CDR2 reads SYDVKM. The CDR3 contains 15 residues. CDR3 nucleotides: TGTGCCAGCATAGCGGGACAGGTGTCTTACAATGAGCAGTTCTTC. Protein product: CASIAGQVSYNEQFF.

Points on this clone: Other DNA variants within this sample encode the same CDR3. V usage is TRBV5-1 and J usage is TRBJ2-2; D unclear. The CDR3 is 15 amino acids. Germline V gives CDR1 SGHRS, CDR2 YFSETQ. The V and J ends lost 4 bases and 2 bases respectively, with 12 bases between them. The CDR3 region is CASSPWTDNTGELFF. Here the CDR3 DNA reads TGCGCCAGCAGCCCGTGGACCGATAACACCGGGGAGCTGTTTTTT.

This sequence joins TRBV4-1 and TRBJ2-7, with a tentative D call TRBD2 (5 bases). Germline CDR1 reads MGHRA; CDR2 reads YSYEKL. The CDR3 is 14 amino acids. Trimming removed 5 bases from V and 2 bases from J, with 13 bases in between. The CDR3 protein is CASSFRDQTYEQYF. The CDR3 coding sequence is TGCGCCAGCAGCTTCCGGGATCAAACCTACGAGCAGTACTTC.

This clone was seen only once. Germline is not matched at one junction end, which may reflect a read error. V is TRBV2 and J is TRBJ2-7; the D gene is possibly TRBD2 (5 bases). This CDR3 is built from 11 residues. Per germline, CDR1 SNHLY and CDR2 FYNNEI. CDR3 sequence: CASGEGVEQYF. The CDR3 nucleotides read TGTGCCAGCGGTGAGGGCGTCGAGCAGTACTTC.